The rows below give T cell receptor beta chains drawn from one sample of a study of blood T cell repertoires in COVID-19. Profiling relied on immunoSEQ multiplex PCR, and the TCRdb table lists in-frame clones only, not all of them. The top ten hold 1% of the sample, which has approximately 250,000 clones, nearly 90% seen once. The sample taken for sequencing was PBMCs or T cells enriched from blood (not recorded which). The source is a woman in her twenties or thirties who had recovered from COVID-19. Each CDR3 is given with its conserved first and last residue. The order of the fields is D gene, clone size, J gene, V gene, CDR3 length, CDR3 protein, CDR3 DNA. A D gene is named only where the DNA matches it firmly. Size values are once, few and many counts, or a class for expanded clones, and some rows have none.

>TRBD2|-|TRBJ2-1|TRBV10-3|16
CAISESRLAENNEQFF
TGTGCCATCAGTGAGTCGAGGCTAGCGGAGAACAATGAGCAGTTCTTC
>-|-|TRBJ1-5|TRBV4-1|15
CASSQTGAGTQPQHF
TGCGCCAGCAGCCAGACGGGAGCTGGTACTCAGCCCCAGCATTTT
>TRBD1|-|TRBJ1-1|TRBV7-9|17
CASSSPGTGKPNTEAFF
TGTGCCAGCAGCTCCCCCGGGACAGGCAAACCGAACACTGAAGCTTTCTTT
>-|-|TRBJ2-2|TRBV10-2|15
CASSEGRANTGELFF
TGCGCCAGCAGTGAGGGCAGGGCGAACACCGGGGAGCTGTTTTTT
>TRBD1|once|TRBJ1-2|TRBV5-1|15
CASSVRGTGNYGYTF
TGCGCCAGCAGCGTACGCGGGACAGGGAACTATGGCTACACCTTC
>TRBD2|few|TRBJ2-1|TRBV28|16
CASSLWGLAGGNEQFF
TGTGCCAGCAGTTTATGGGGACTAGCGGGAGGCAATGAGCAGTTCTTC
>-|-|TRBJ1-2|TRBV18|15
CASSPGGRINYGYTF
TGTGCCAGCTCACCAGGTGGGAGGATAAACTATGGCTACACCTTC
>-|-|TRBJ1-1|TRBV9|15
CASSPRDRMNTEAFF
TGTGCCAGCAGCCCTCGAGACAGGATGAACACTGAAGCTTTCTTT
>-|-|TRBJ1-6|TRBV11-2|17
CASSSQRATGFGSPLHF
TGTGCCAGCAGCTCGCAAAGGGCGACGGGATTTGGTTCACCCCTCCACTTT
>TRBD1|-|TRBJ2-3|TRBV4-3|15
CASSPRGQGTDTQYF
TGCGCCAGCAGTCCCAGGGGGCAAGGCACAGATACGCAGTATTTT
>-|-|TRBJ1-2|TRBV5-1|14
CASSPGVPNYGYTF
TGCGCCAGCAGTCCGGGGGTCCCTAACTATGGCTACACCTTC
>-|-|TRBJ1-2|TRBV3-1/TRBV3-2|16
CASSRLSFERPGGYTF
TGTGCCAGCAGCCGCCTCTCGTTCGAGCGACCGGGTGGCTACACCTTC